Each of the 29 T cell receptor beta chains below was sequenced from the same sample in a study of T cell responses to AZD1222 COVID-19 vaccine. The method was immunoSEQ multiplex PCR; TCRdb's version includes in-frame clones alone and lacks a portion of them. The data show under 150,000 clones, around 90% seen once. The material sequenced was peripheral blood, taken 28 days after the second AZD1222 dose. Receptors were obtained from an adult who received the AZD1222 COVID-19 vaccine.

The V and J genes are TRBV7-6 and TRBJ2-5; TRBD2 is a possible D gene (5 bases). Germline loops: CDR1 SGHVS, CDR2 FNYEAQ. The germline V and J ends were trimmed by 1 base and 4 bases, with 22 bases remaining between them. CDR3 length equals 18 residues. CDR3 nucleotides: TGTGCCAGCAGCTTAGGGGCCTATCTGATAAGTGGAGGAGAGACCCAGTACTTC. This sequence encodes CASSLGAYLISGGETQYF.

The chain employs TRBV9 and TRBJ2-3; D call uncertain. Between the trimmed V and J ends, which lost 3 bases and 0 bases, there was a span of 8 bases. This CDR3 contains 14 residues. The germline gives CDR1 SGDLS, CDR2 YYNGEE. The CDR3 sequence is CASSAIESTDTQYF. The CDR3 coding sequence is TGTGCCAGCAGCGCAATAGAGAGCACAGATACGCAGTATTTT.

The chain combines TRBV18 with TRBJ1-1; D gene uncertain. Looked up from germline, CDR1 is KGHSH and CDR2 is LQKENI. The CDR3 totals 15 residues. Trimming removed 3 bases from V and 2 bases from J, with 13 bases in between. CDR3 loop: CASSPARGSNTEAFF. CDR3 in DNA: TGTGCCAGCTCACCCGCTCGGGGTTCAAACACTGAAGCTTTCTTT.

The CDR3 is CATSSGLARFAELFF. The CDR3 nucleotides are TGTGCCACCAGCTCGGGACTAGCCAGGTTCGCGGAGCTGTTTTTT. This chain connects TRBV15 to TRBJ2-2; 9 bases are shared with TRBD2. V gave up 5 bases and J gave up 10 bases; unmatched junction bases: 11. The V gene's germline CDR1 is LNHNV and CDR2 YYDKDF (reference sequence). This CDR3 region has 15 residues.

The chain is built from TRBV28 and TRBJ1-1; D remains ambiguous. This CDR3 spans 12 amino acids. Looked up from germline, CDR1 is MDHEN and CDR2 is SYDVKM. Trimming took off 6 bases at V and 4 bases at J, with 9 bases between the two ends. The CDR3 reads CASRTALTEAFF. Here the CDR3 DNA reads TGTGCCAGCAGGACGGCCCTCACTGAAGCTTTCTTT.

V usage is TRBV25-1 and J usage is TRBJ2-5; D possibly corresponds to TRBD2 (6 bases). This CDR3 contains 16 residues. Trimming pared 5 bases from V and 1 base from J, leaving 17 bases between. The germline V gene encodes CDR1 MGHDK and CDR2 SYGVNS. The chain's CDR3 is CASSSRGTRSQETQYF. In DNA form, the CDR3 reads TGTGCCAGCAGTAGCCGGGGGACCAGATCCCAAGAGACCCAGTACTTC.

The chain is built from TRBV5-1 and TRBJ1-4; 7 nucleotides agree with TRBD1. This CDR3 is 14 amino acids long. The V gene end was trimmed by 3 bases and the J gene end by 5 bases; junction bases not matched to a gene: 4. The germline V gene has CDR1 SGHRS and CDR2 YFSETQ. The CDR3 nucleotides read TGCGCCAGCAGCTACGGGACAGCGAATGAAAAACTGTTTTTT. Protein: CASSYGTANEKLFF.

J is TRBJ2-5 and V is TRBV12-5; perhaps D is TRBD1 or TRBD2 (6 bases each). Looked up from germline, CDR1 is LGHNT and CDR2 is FRNRAP. V lost 7 bases and J lost 5, with 17 bases in between. This CDR3 contains 14 residues. The CDR3 loop is CASAEGGWSETQYF. The CDR3 nucleotides are TGTGCTAGTGCCGAGGGGGGTTGGTCGGAGACCCAGTACTTC.

The rearrangement joins TRBV30 to TRBJ1-2; tentative D call: TRBD1 (6 bases). The CDR3 spans 16 residues. Germline CDR1 GTSNPN, CDR2 SVGIG (reference sequence). V shed 3 bases and J shed 4 bases, with 21 bases lying between them. The CDR3 sequence: CAWRELTGSRGYGYTF. CDR3 DNA sequence: TGTGCCTGGAGGGAATTAACAGGGTCTCGCGGCTATGGCTACACCTTC.

The chain recombines TRBV10-3 with TRBJ2-5; 11 bases agree with TRBD2. CDR1 ENHRY and CDR2 SYGVKD come from the germline V gene. J gave up 5 bases and V 8 bases, and 7 bases lay outside the gene matches. The CDR3 is 14 residues long. CDR3 in amino acids: CAISDTSGSETQYF. The CDR3 DNA follows: TGTGCCATCTCCGACACTAGCGGGAGTGAGACCCAGTACTTC.

The chain carries TRBV10-3 and TRBJ2-1; D ambiguous. This CDR3 is 11 amino acids long. The germline V and J ends were trimmed by 7 bases and 8 bases, with 9 bases remaining between them. Germline V CDR1 and CDR2: ENHRY, SYGVKD. The chain's CDR3 is CAIMRLDEQFF. The CDR3 DNA follows: TGTGCCATCATGAGGCTAGATGAGCAGTTCTTC.

This sequence joins TRBV11-2 and TRBJ1-5; D might be TRBD1 (5 bases). The germline V gene encodes CDR1 SGHAT and CDR2 FQNNGV. Trimming stripped 5 bases from V and 6 bases from J, with 14 bases between. This CDR3 is 14 amino acids long. Written as DNA, the CDR3 is TGTGCCAGCAGCCGCCGGGACGAGCTTCAGCCCCAGCATTTT. This gives the protein CASSRRDELQPQHF.

The V call is TRBV9, the J call TRBJ2-5, with D uncertain. In germline, CDR1 is SGDLS, CDR2 YYNGEE. With 0 bases removed from V and 0 bases from J, the gap between germline ends came to 6 bases. This CDR3 is built from 14 residues. CDR3 sequence: CASSVGLDQETQYF. The CDR3 bases are TGTGCCAGCAGCGTAGGACTTGACCAAGAGACCCAGTACTTC.

The DNA of the CDR3 is TGTGCCAGCAGTTACTCCTCCGGGCTCTCTGGGGCCAACGTCCTGACTTTC. This translates into CASSYSSGLSGANVLTF. V is TRBV6-2 or TRBV6-3 and J is TRBJ2-6; D is unclear. Germline lookup yields CDR1 MNHEY and CDR2 SVGEGT. The CDR3 covers 17 residues. Trimming stripped 0 bases from V and 0 bases from J, with 9 bases between.

This chain joins TRBV5-1 and TRBJ1-1; D call uncertain. V dropped 4 bases and J dropped 0 bases, with 10 bases sitting between them. Germline-derived CDR1 and CDR2 are SGHRS and YFSETQ. CDR3 size: 14 residues. CDR3 sequence reads: CASSRAGVNTEAFF. The CDR3 bases are TGCGCCAGCAGCCGCGCCGGGGTGAACACTGAAGCTTTCTTT.

As regards this clone: The junction does not match germline at one end; this may be a read error. In DNA form, the CDR3 reads TGCGCCAGCAGGTTGGGGGCAGGAAGGTACAATGAGCAGTTCTTC. Amino acids: CASRLGAGRYNEQFF. V is TRBV5-1 and J is TRBJ2-1, with a weak D call TRBD1 (6 bases). The V gene's germline CDR1 is SGHRS and CDR2 YFSETQ. There are 15 residues in the CDR3.

This chain joins TRBV28 and TRBJ2-5, with TRBD1 matching over 7 bases. The V gene's germline CDR1 is MDHEN and CDR2 SYDVKM. V shed 8 bases and J 1 base; nucleotides not matched to a gene: 13. CDR3 length: 16 amino acids. CDR3 sequence (DNA): TGTGCCAGCCAATCTTCGACAGGGAATGGCCAAGAGACCCAGTACTTC. Translated: CASQSSTGNGQETQYF.

The J gene is TRBJ1-5, the V gene TRBV7-2; a weak D match, TRBD1 (6 bases). V was shortened by 5 bases and J by 0 bases, with 8 bases between the two germline ends. The CDR3 has 14 amino acids. Germline loops: CDR1 SGHTA, CDR2 FQGNSA. Here the CDR3 reads CASSQGYSNQPQHF. As DNA, the CDR3 is TGTGCCAGCAGCCAGGGGTATAGCAATCAGCCCCAGCATTTT.

This chain connects TRBV28 to TRBJ1-5; D may be TRBD1 (6 bases). V was cut by 2 bases and J by 3 bases, with 14 bases left in between. CDR1 and CDR2 (germline): MDHEN, SYDVKM. The CDR3 extends over 16 amino acids. This CDR3 reads CASSLQGFGPNQPQHF. CDR3 coding DNA: TGTGCCAGCAGTTTACAGGGGTTTGGTCCCAATCAGCCCCAGCATTTT.

This chain connects TRBV7-9 to TRBJ2-1; D unresolved. Germline V gene sequence: CDR1 SEHNR, CDR2 FQNEAQ (reference sequence). CDR3 size: 16 residues. The germline V and J ends were trimmed by 5 bases and 0 bases, with 14 bases remaining between them. The CDR3: CASSPPLRLSYNEQFF. The CDR3 coding sequence is TGTGCCAGCAGCCCCCCACTACGCCTCTCCTACAATGAGCAGTTCTTC.

V gene TRBV30 combines with J gene TRBJ2-3, with no clear D. The germline V and J ends were trimmed by 0 bases and 3 bases, with 13 bases remaining between them. The germline gives CDR1 GTSNPN, CDR2 SVGIG (reference sequence). CDR3 size: 15 residues. CDR3 sequence reads: CAWSVGLFGTDTQYF. Written as DNA, the CDR3 is TGTGCCTGGAGTGTGGGCCTTTTTGGAACAGATACGCAGTATTTT.

The chain has TRBV27 and TRBJ2-2, with D hard to call. Trimming removed 8 bases at V and 0 bases at J, with 16 bases between. Looked up from germline, CDR1 is MNHEY and CDR2 is SMNVEV (reference sequence). The CDR3 runs 16 residues. CDR3 coding DNA: TGTGCCAGCCCCCTAAGGACCATTTCGAACACCGGGGAGCTGTTTTTT. This codes for CASPLRTISNTGELFF.

The CDR3 is CASSPPPTARSTEAFF. For the CDR3, the DNA is TGTGCCAGCAGTCCTCCGCCGACAGCCCGGAGCACTGAAGCTTTCTTT. The V call is TRBV28, the J call TRBJ1-1, with D maybe TRBD1 (5 bases). Per the germline V gene, CDR1 is MDHEN and CDR2 is SYDVKM. The length of the CDR3 is 16 residues. The V end was cut by 5 bases, the J end by 4 bases, with 20 bases between.

V and J are TRBV2 and TRBJ2-2; D remains ambiguous. V dropped 5 bases and J dropped 7 bases, with 8 bases sitting between them. Germline V lookup: CDR1 SNHLY, CDR2 FYNNEI. This CDR3 region has 12 residues. CDR3 bases: TGTGCCAGCAGTAGTAGCATCGGGGAGCTGTTTTTT. It yields the protein CASSSSIGELFF.

V and J are TRBV28 and TRBJ2-1, with 14 positions matching TRBD2. V lost 1 base to trimming and J lost 0 bases; unmatched junction nucleotides: 5. The length of the CDR3 is 19 residues. Germline V lookup: CDR1 MDHEN, CDR2 SYDVKM. The CDR3 sequence is CASSLYGLAGGASYNEQFF. The CDR3 nucleotides are TGTGCCAGCAGTTTATACGGACTAGCGGGAGGCGCCTCCTACAATGAGCAGTTCTTC.

V and J are TRBV3-1 (or the pseudogene TRBV3-2) and TRBJ2-1; no reliable D call. Trimming cost V 4 bases and J 5 bases, with 3 bases left between them. The length of the CDR3 is 11 residues. CDR1 LGHDT and CDR2 YNNKEL come from the germline V gene (reference sequence). CDR3 nucleotides: TGTGCCAGCAGCCGAAACAATGAGCAGTTCTTC. Amino acids: CASSRNNEQFF.

This clone was observed a single time. The chain couples TRBV6-6 to TRBJ2-5; no definite D call. The CDR3 is made up of 12 amino acids. Germline V CDR1 and CDR2: MNHNY, SVGAGI (reference sequence). Trimming removed 0 bases from V and 5 bases from J, with 4 bases in between. CDR3 amino acids: CASSYSGETQYF. In DNA, the CDR3 is TGTGCCAGCAGTTACTCAGGCGAGACCCAGTACTTC.

The CDR3 nucleotides are TGTGCCAGCAGTGGCACAGGGGTTGGAAACACCATATATTTT. Translation: CASSGTGVGNTIYF. The rearrangement links TRBV25-1 to TRBJ1-3; 7 bases match TRBD1. V gave up 4 bases and J gave up 3 bases; unmatched junction bases: 3. Germline loops: CDR1 MGHDK, CDR2 SYGVNS. There are 14 residues in the CDR3. Drawing the rest from reference TRBV25-1 and TRBJ1-3, the complete variable domain is EADIYQTPRYLVIGTGKKITLECSQTMGHDKMYWYQQDPGMELHLIHYSYGVNSTEKGDLSSESTVSRIRTEHFPLTLESARPSHTSQYLCASSGTGVGNTIYFGEGSWLTVV.

This clone was counted only a few times. This chain links TRBV24-1 with TRBJ2-3; possibly TRBD1 or TRBD2 for D (5 bases each). Deletions cut 3 bases from V and 4 bases from J, with 16 bases between. From germline, CDR1 is KGHDR and CDR2 SFDVKD. This CDR3 region has 16 residues. Here the CDR3 DNA reads TGTGCCACCAGTGATGCCCTCAACTTGGGGGCAGATACGCAGTATTTT. As protein: CATSDALNLGADTQYF.